These 24 T cell receptor beta chains share one sample of origin, sequenced in a study of early stage breast cancer tumors. Libraries were prepared by immunoSEQ multiplex PCR; TCRdb keeps only in-frame clonotypes and omits some of them. The data hold about 36,000 clones, with 74% observed a single time. Sequencing was carried out using blood. All receptors come from a person in their sixties or seventies with breast cancer.

The V and J genes are TRBV7-9 and TRBJ2-6; D remains unclear. Germline V gives CDR1 SEHNR, CDR2 FQNEAQ (reference sequence). V lost 1 base to trimming and J lost 0 bases, with 13 bases between them. The CDR3 is 18 residues long. CDR3 DNA: TGTGCCAGCAGCTTAGAGTATGGCCGATACTCTGGGGCCAACGTCCTGACTTTC. It specifies CASSLEYGRYSGANVLTF.

The chain is built from TRBV4-2 and TRBJ2-4, with 10 bases matching TRBD2. There are 15 residues in the CDR3. Germline V gives CDR1 LGHNA, CDR2 YNFKEQ. Losses at the gene ends were 4 bases for V and 4 bases for J; bases not matched to a gene: 4. For the CDR3, the DNA is TGTGCCAGCAGCCCCATTAGCGGGGGGAAAAACATTCAGTACTTC. Translating gives CASSPISGGKNIQYF.

The chain uses TRBV6-1 and TRBJ2-2, with D uncertain. The CDR3 extends over 13 amino acids. Trimming removed 10 bases from V and 5 bases from J, with 14 bases in between. The germline gives CDR1 MNHNS, CDR2 SASEGT. The CDR3 is CATTDVRTGELFF. The CDR3 DNA sequence: TGTGCCACCACGGATGTGAGGACCGGGGAGCTGTTTTTT.

This chain uses TRBV21-1 with TRBJ2-7; whether TRBD2, the table's D call, matches the DNA was not checked. TRBV21-1 is a pseudogene. The CDR3 is 14 residues long. The CDR3 coding sequence is TGTGCCAGCAGCAAAGATGAGATCATCTACGAGCAGTACTTC. Translated, it gives CASSKDEIIYEQYF.

The J gene is TRBJ2-4, the V gene TRBV5-4; TRBD1 is a possible D gene (7 bases). Germline CDR1 is SGHNT and CDR2 is YYREEE (reference sequence). Trimming removed 1 base from V and 3 bases from J, with 11 bases in between. The CDR3 contains 15 residues. CDR3 amino acids: CASSLSGGSKNIQYF. The CDR3 coding sequence is TGTGCCAGCAGCTTGTCAGGGGGGAGCAAAAACATTCAGTACTTC.

This clone was seen a handful of times. This chain uses TRBV30 with TRBJ1-6; D unresolved. The V and J ends lost 1 base and 6 bases respectively, with 7 bases between them. This CDR3 spans 13 amino acids. CDR1 is GTSNPN, CDR2 SVGIG, per germline (reference sequence). Here the CDR3 DNA reads TGTGCCTGGAGTGGAGCTTTTAATTCACCCCTCCACTTT. Its protein is CAWSGAFNSPLHF.

The J gene is TRBJ2-1, the V gene TRBV6-5; 8 bases fit TRBD1. This CDR3 spans 15 amino acids. Unmatched junction bases numbered 9, after V lost 6 bases and J lost 5 bases. The germline V gene has CDR1 MNHEY and CDR2 SVGAGI. CDR3 protein: CASSKFQGANNEQFF. The DNA for the CDR3 is TGTGCCAGCAGCAAGTTCCAGGGGGCGAACAATGAGCAGTTCTTC.

The chain carries TRBV11-2 and TRBJ2-2, with a tentative D call TRBD2 (5 bases). V dropped 1 base and J dropped 0 bases, with 9 bases sitting between them. CDR3 size: 16 residues. Germline V gives CDR1 SGHAT, CDR2 FQNNGV. The CDR3 protein is CASSLGVRANTGELFF. The CDR3 DNA reads TGTGCCAGCAGCTTAGGAGTGCGGGCGAACACCGGGGAGCTGTTTTTT.

This clone counts as medium-sized. The V and J genes are TRBV10-3 and TRBJ2-3; D may be TRBD1 (6 bases). Trimming took 8 bases from V and 6 from J, leaving 15 bases between them. CDR1 and CDR2 from the germline V gene are ENHRY and SYGVKD. The CDR3 covers 13 residues. In DNA form, the CDR3 reads TGTGCCATCGGGGGCCTAGAGCGGGATACGCAGTATTTT. This sequence encodes CAIGGLERDTQYF.

The rearrangement uses TRBV7-2 and TRBJ1-4; no definite D call. The CDR3 is 15 residues long. With 0 bases removed from V and 10 bases from J, the gap between germline ends came to 15 bases. Germline V lookup: CDR1 SGHTA, CDR2 FQGNSA. The CDR3 bases are TGTGCCAGCAGCTTAGCTGGCAAGACGGGTGGAAAACTGTTTTTT. The encoded protein is CASSLAGKTGGKLFF.

This chain connects TRBV9 to TRBJ1-1; 8 bases match TRBD1. Germline CDR1 SGDLS, CDR2 YYNGEE. CDR3 length: 15 residues. V dropped 0 bases and J dropped 5; count of bases not matched to a gene: 6. CDR3 sequence reads: CASSVVSGGWTEAFF. CDR3 nucleotides: TGTGCCAGCAGCGTAGTTTCAGGGGGCTGGACTGAAGCTTTCTTT. The full variable domain, with the rest looked up from reference TRBV9 and TRBJ1-1, is DSGVTQTPKHLITATGQRVTLRCSPRSGDLSVYWYQQSLDQGLQFLIQYYNGEERAKGNILERFSAQQFPDLHSELNLSSLELGDSALYFCASSVVSGGWTEAFFGQGTRLTVV.

The CDR3 sequence is CSVELSRTGLFF. CDR3 nucleotide sequence: TGCAGCGTTGAACTCTCCAGGACAGGGCTGTTCTTC. The chain carries TRBV29-1 and TRBJ2-1; TRBD1 matches at 8 bases. CDR3 length: 12 amino acids. CDR1 and CDR2 from the germline V gene are SQVTM and ANQGSEA. With 2 bases clipped from V and 15 bases from J, the junction kept 9 bases outside the gene matches.

The genes are TRBV18 and TRBJ2-7, with 7 bases that match TRBD1. This CDR3 region has 14 residues. The germline V gene has CDR1 KGHSH and CDR2 LQKENI. V trimming: 3 bases; J trimming: 0 bases; junction bases outside the gene matches: 2. The DNA of the CDR3 is TGTGCCAGCTCACCGGGACAGAGCTCCTACGAGCAGTACTTC. Amino acid sequence: CASSPGQSSYEQYF.

This clone has a handful of counts. The chain joins TRBV9 to TRBJ1-1, with D possibly being TRBD1 (5 bases). This CDR3 has 14 residues. In germline, CDR1 is SGDLS, CDR2 YYNGEE. The germline V and J ends were trimmed by 0 bases and 12 bases, with 18 bases remaining between them. CDR3 DNA: TGTGCCAGCAGCGTAGACCCGGGGGGGACCCATTCTTTCTTT. It specifies CASSVDPGGTHSFF.

V and J are TRBV27 and TRBJ2-5, with 16 bases matching TRBD2. V was clipped by 2 bases and J by 5 bases; unmatched bases: 14. The CDR3 loop spans 20 amino acids. CDR1 and CDR2 from the germline V gene are MNHEY and SMNVEV (reference sequence). CDR3 sequence reads: CASSLTSNSGTSGRGETQYF. The CDR3 DNA reads as TGTGCCAGCAGTTTAACCTCGAATTCCGGGACTAGCGGGAGGGGTGAGACCCAGTACTTC.

The V gene is TRBV6-1, the J gene TRBJ2-7, with TRBD1 matching 7 bases. Trimming at V came to 4 bases and at J to 1 base, leaving 10 bases not matched to a gene. Germline lookup yields CDR1 MNHNS and CDR2 SASEGT. CDR3 size: 16 residues. Here the CDR3 DNA reads TGTGCCAGCAGTGGCAGGGGGATGAGGAGTTCCTACGAGCAGTACTTC. Translating it yields CASSGRGMRSSYEQYF.

Here the CDR3 reads CASSSIWGAKNIQYF. CDR3 DNA: TGTGCCAGCAGTTCTATCTGGGGCGCCAAAAACATTCAGTACTTC. The chain combines TRBV28 with TRBJ2-4; perhaps TRBD1 as D (5 bases). This CDR3 is built from 15 residues. V was clipped by 4 bases and J by 1 base, with 11 bases between them. The germline V gene has CDR1 MDHEN and CDR2 SYDVKM.

This chain connects TRBV29-1 to TRBJ2-7; tentatively, D is TRBD2 (6 bases). Trimming took 6 bases from V and 3 from J, leaving 15 bases between them. Germline V gene lookup returns CDR1 SQVTM and CDR2 ANQGSEA. There are 13 residues in the CDR3. CDR3 nucleotides: TGCAGCGTGTATGGCGGGAAAAACTACGAGCAGTACTTC. Its protein product is CSVYGGKNYEQYF.

The CDR3 spells CASSSPGGPLDTQYF. The CDR3 nucleotides are TGTGCCAGCAGTTCTCCGGGAGGGCCGTTGGATACGCAGTATTTT. The genes are TRBV28 and TRBJ2-3, with 8 nucleotides matching TRBD2. There are 15 residues in the CDR3. CDR1 MDHEN and CDR2 SYDVKM come from the germline V gene. V shed 4 bases and J 6 bases; nucleotides not matched to a gene: 9.

The rearrangement links TRBV5-5 to TRBJ1-6; unclear D gene. The CDR3 length is 11 residues. Germline V gives CDR1 SGHKS, CDR2 YYEKEE (reference sequence). Between the trimmed V and J ends, which lost 6 bases and 12 bases, there was a span of 10 bases. CDR3 nucleotides: TGTGCCAGCACCCCTGGCGGACCCCTCCACTTT. This translates into CASTPGGPLHF.

The V call is TRBV7-8, the J call TRBJ1-1; D is unclear. V was clipped by 4 bases and J by 1 base, with 10 bases between them. Germline V gene sequence: CDR1 SGHVS, CDR2 FQNEAQ. This CDR3 has 14 amino acids. The CDR3 region is CASSSSSWNTEAFF. Here the CDR3 DNA reads TGTGCCAGCAGCTCCTCGTCTTGGAACACTGAAGCTTTCTTT. Using reference TRBV7-8 and TRBJ1-1 for the parts outside the CDR3, the full variable domain is GAGVSQSPRYKVAKRGQDVALRCDPISGHVSLFWYQQALGQGPEFLTYFQNEAQLDKSGLPSDRFFAERPEGSVSTLKIQRTQQEDSAVYLCASSSSSWNTEAFFGQGTRLTVV.

The rearrangement uses TRBV18 and TRBJ2-7, with 10 bases that match TRBD1. The V gene end was trimmed by 2 bases and the J gene end by 3 bases; junction bases not matched to a gene: 4. Germline V gene sequence: CDR1 KGHSH, CDR2 LQKENI. The CDR3 loop spans 15 amino acids. CDR3 region: CASSPGTGAFYEQYF. CDR3 DNA: TGTGCCAGCTCACCAGGGACAGGGGCTTTCTACGAGCAGTACTTC.

The CDR3: CASSLPGWWDNEQFF. CDR3 in DNA: TGTGCCAGCAGCCTCCCCGGTTGGTGGGACAATGAGCAGTTCTTC. V is TRBV7-2 and J is TRBJ2-1; D not resolved. Per the germline V gene, CDR1 is SGHTA and CDR2 is FQGNSA. The V end was cut by 5 bases, the J end by 5 bases, with 16 bases between. This CDR3 spans 15 amino acids.

The rearrangement uses TRBV21-1 and TRBJ2-1. TRBV21-1 is recorded as a pseudogene. This CDR3 has 17 residues. In DNA, the CDR3 is TGTGCCAGCAGCAAAGGGGGCCTAGGGGGGACCTACAATGAGCAGTTCTTC. The encoded protein is CASSKGGLGGTYNEQFF.